This TCR beta chain was obtained from a study of blood T cell repertoires in COVID-19 (TCRdb year 2020). Concerning the study at large: Samples covering the acute and convalescent phases of COVID-19 were provided by collaborators in the United States, Italy and Spain. A freely available public database, intended as a resource for researchers studying the immune response to SARS-CoV-2, is where the repertoires were released. Where available, HLA class I and class II types were taken from metadata supplied by the sample provider and were not determined by assay-based typing. The material from the prospective study consisted of cDNA or gDNA derived from T cells, B-cell-depleted T cells, or PBMCs. A de-identified subject ID, COVID-19 status, age in years and sex were almost always included in the sample metadata. Subjects who had been exposed to COVID-19, were actively infected with it, or had recovered from it provided the deeply sampled blood TCRbeta repertoires that made up the dataset. Samples were obtained from the ongoing ImmuneRACE study (first 160 participants) and from over 1,000 subjects provided by 6 global collaborators.

Results the study describes overall, beyond this receptor: The quantity of clinical and demographic metadata differed by source and by participant and was supplied without curation.

The collaborating institutions used their own protocols to collect whole blood in K2EDTA tubes. For TCRbeta analysis, collaborators shipped samples as frozen whole blood, isolated PBMCs, or DNA extracted from either of those sample types. Details on this clone: There is no known antigen for this receptor. There are no base qualities to consult, and no much larger clone falls within one base.

The immunoSEQ Assay, a bias-controlled multiplex PCR, was used to amplify TCRbeta CDR3 regions from genomic DNA. On the authors' methods: The number of nucleated cells in each sample was estimated by amplification of reference gene primers within the assay. To quantify the absolute abundance of each unique TCRbeta CDR3 rearrangement, sequence reads were collapsed and filtered. Productive Simpson clonality was computed per sample as the square root of Simpson's diversity index over productive rearrangements. What TCRdb holds here is the immuneACCESS table cut down to in-frame rearrangements. Part of the clones is not present; checked against another copy, under half of the missing clones reflect an unresolved V gene, and the others are unexplained. V and J calls and clone size are as listed in that table; D and trimming were resolved from the DNA. The sample includes roughly 250,000 clones, with under 90% observed a single time. The ten largest make up roughly 8.6% of the sample.

Material: peripheral blood. This TCR was recovered from a human donor in a cohort sampled during active COVID-19.

The DNA is TGTGCCAGCAGTCCAACCACAGGGGGCTACGAGCAGTACTTC. Its protein product is CASSPTTGGYEQYF. The rearrangement combines TRBV5-4 with TRBJ2-7, with 8 bases matching TRBD1. For this chain, trimming is 5 bases at the V end and 3 bases at the J end, and the number of junction bases without a gene match is 7. The cysteine opens and the phenylalanine closes a CDR3 of 14 amino acids. The entry retains the CDR3 DNA only, 42 bases that are in frame from base 1. The germline V gene (reference sequence) sets CDR1 to SGHNT and CDR2 to YYREEE.